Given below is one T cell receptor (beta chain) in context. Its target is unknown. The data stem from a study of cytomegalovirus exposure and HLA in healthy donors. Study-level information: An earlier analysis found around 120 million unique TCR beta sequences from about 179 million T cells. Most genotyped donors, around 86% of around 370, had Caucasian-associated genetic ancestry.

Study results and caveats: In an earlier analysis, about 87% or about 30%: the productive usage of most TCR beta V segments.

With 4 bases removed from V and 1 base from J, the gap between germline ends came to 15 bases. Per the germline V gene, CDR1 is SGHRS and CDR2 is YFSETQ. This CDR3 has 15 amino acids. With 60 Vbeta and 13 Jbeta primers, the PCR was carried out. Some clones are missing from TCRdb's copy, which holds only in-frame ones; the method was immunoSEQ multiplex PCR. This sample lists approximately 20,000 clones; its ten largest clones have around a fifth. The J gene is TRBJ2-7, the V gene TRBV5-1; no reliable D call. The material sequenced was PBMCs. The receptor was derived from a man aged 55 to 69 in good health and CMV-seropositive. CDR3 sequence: CASSPGSPLSYEQYF. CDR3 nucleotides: TGCGCCAGCAGCCCGGGTAGCCCCTTATCCTACGAGCAGTACTTC. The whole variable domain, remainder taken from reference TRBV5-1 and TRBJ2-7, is KAGVTQTPRYLIKTRGQQVTLSCSPISGHRSVSWYQQTPGQGLQFLFEYFSETQRNKGNFPGRFSGRQFSNSRSEMNVSTLELGDSALYLCASSPGSPLSYEQYFGPGTRLTVT.